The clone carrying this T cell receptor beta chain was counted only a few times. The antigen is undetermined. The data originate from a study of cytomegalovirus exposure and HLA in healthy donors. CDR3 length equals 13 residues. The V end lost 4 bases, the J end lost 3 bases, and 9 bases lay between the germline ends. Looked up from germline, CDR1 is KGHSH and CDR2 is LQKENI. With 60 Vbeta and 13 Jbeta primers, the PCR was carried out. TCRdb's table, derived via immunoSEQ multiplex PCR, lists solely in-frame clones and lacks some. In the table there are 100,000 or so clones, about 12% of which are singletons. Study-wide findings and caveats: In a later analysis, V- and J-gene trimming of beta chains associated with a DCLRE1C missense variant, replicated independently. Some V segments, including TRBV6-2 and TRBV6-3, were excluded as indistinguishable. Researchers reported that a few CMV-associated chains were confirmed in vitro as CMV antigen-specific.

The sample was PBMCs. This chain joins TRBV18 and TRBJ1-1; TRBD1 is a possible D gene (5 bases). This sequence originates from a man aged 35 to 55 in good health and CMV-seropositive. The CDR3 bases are TGTGCCAGCTCACAAAAAGGGGACACTGAAGCTTTCTTT. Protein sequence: CASSQKGDTEAFF.